This T cell receptor (beta chain) derives from a study of T cells in Graves' hyperthyroidism and ophthalmopathy. Broader study findings: With a median lead of around 6.7 months before onset, the model predicted ophthalmopathy.

This clonotype was recorded many times. What it binds is unknown. What was amplified from RNA transcripts were TCR beta CDR3 regions. First-round RT-PCR targeting the TCR CDR3 was performed with the HTBI primer set. One entry per CDR3 protein results from TCRdb running MiXCR on the multiplex PCR reads. This table has approximately 510,000 distinct CDR3 sequences, approximately 48% appearing once. V lost 0 bases and J 4 bases, leaving 14 bases between the germline ends. The CDR3 is 15 amino acids. Germline values: CDR1 SGHRS, CDR2 YFSETQ. The gene calls are TRBV5-1 and TRBJ2-7; a possible D gene is TRBD2 (5 bases). The clonotype originates from an adult woman with Graves' disease, either hyperthyroidism or ophthalmopathy (not recorded which). Sequenced input: peripheral blood or thyroid tissue (not recorded which). The CDR3 spells CASSLGVGVGYEQYF. Here the CDR3 DNA reads TGCGCCAGCAGCTTGGGGGTGGGAGTGGGTTACGAGCAGTACTTC.